The clone carrying this T cell receptor (beta chain) was found a few times. Measured with immunoSEQ multiplex PCR; TCRdb has only the in-frame clones, and not every one. The sample gives about 170,000 clones, around four fifths of which show up once; about 4% is in the top ten. The data were taken from a study of blood T cell repertoires in COVID-19. In the study overall: There were acute and convalescent COVID-19 samples, and they came from the United States, Italy and Spain. From T cells, B-cell-depleted T cells, or PBMCs came the material, which was cDNA or gDNA.

Adults between roughly 18 and 89 years of age took part from about two dozen US areas. Clinical history reported by participants formed the basis on which cohorts were assigned. The TCR was taken from a woman between 50 and 59 years old in a cohort exposed to, infected with or recovered from COVID-19 (not recorded which). The material sequenced was PBMCs or T cells enriched from blood (not recorded which).

CDR3 sequence: CASSSGSTYEQYF. CDR3 nucleotides: TGTGCCAGTAGTAGCGGGTCCACCTACGAGCAGTACTTC. The chain joins TRBV6-5 to TRBJ2-7, with 7 bases lining up with TRBD2. Germline values: CDR1 MNHEY, CDR2 SVGAGI. The CDR3 sequence is 13 residues long. V was clipped by 9 bases and J by 2 bases; unmatched bases: 7.